The text below deals with one TCR beta chain. Its antigen is unidentified. The J segment lost 8 bases and the V segment lost 6 bases, leaving 16 bases of the junction unmatched. Germline CDR1 SGDLS, CDR2 YYNGEE. This CDR3 spans 16 amino acids. The source of the sample is a study of cytomegalovirus exposure and HLA in healthy donors. Study findings and constraints: Testing in vitro showed a few CMV-associated chains specific for CMV antigens. Rarity characterized most TCR sequences, yet some public TCRs appeared in many donors. Reported results showed that the classifier diagnosed cytomegalovirus status with high specificity and sensitivity. Altogether, 164 TCR beta chains were recorded as cytomegalovirus-associated.

This table comes from immunoSEQ multiplex PCR, and its TCRdb copy is limited to in-frame clones, with some not included. The data contain 120,000 or so clones, about 82% of them singletons. The chain employs TRBV9 and TRBJ2-1; 8 bases are a match to TRBD2. Source material: PBMCs. The TCR was taken from a man between 18 and 35 years old in good health and CMV-seronegative. The CDR3 sequence is CASINLEREPRYEQFF. The CDR3, as DNA: TGTGCCAGCATAAACCTAGAGCGGGAGCCCAGGTATGAGCAGTTCTTC.